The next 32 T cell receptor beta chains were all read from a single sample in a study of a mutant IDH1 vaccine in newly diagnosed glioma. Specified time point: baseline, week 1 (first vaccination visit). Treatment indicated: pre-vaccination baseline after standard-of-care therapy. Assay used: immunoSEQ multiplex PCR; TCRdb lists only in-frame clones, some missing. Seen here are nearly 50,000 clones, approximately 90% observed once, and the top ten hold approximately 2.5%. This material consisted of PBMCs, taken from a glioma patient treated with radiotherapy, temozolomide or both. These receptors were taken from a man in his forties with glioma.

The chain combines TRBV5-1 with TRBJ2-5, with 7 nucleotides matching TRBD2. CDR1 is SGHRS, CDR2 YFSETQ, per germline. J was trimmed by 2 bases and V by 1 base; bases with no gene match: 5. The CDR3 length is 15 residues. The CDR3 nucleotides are TGCGCCAGCAGCTTGACGACTAGCAGACAAGAGACCCAGTACTTC. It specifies CASSLTTSRQETQYF.

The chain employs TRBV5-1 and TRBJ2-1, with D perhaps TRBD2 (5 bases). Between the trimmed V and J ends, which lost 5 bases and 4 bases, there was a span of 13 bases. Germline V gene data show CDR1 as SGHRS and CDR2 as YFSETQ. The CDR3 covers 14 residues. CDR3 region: CASRASLGYNEQFF. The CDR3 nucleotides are TGCGCCAGCAGAGCTAGCCTGGGGTACAATGAGCAGTTCTTC. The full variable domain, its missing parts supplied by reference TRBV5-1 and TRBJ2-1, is KAGVTQTPRYLIKTRGQQVTLSCSPISGHRSVSWYQQTPGQGLQFLFEYFSETQRNKGNFPGRFSGRQFSNSRSEMNVSTLELGDSALYLCASRASLGYNEQFFGPGTRLTVL.

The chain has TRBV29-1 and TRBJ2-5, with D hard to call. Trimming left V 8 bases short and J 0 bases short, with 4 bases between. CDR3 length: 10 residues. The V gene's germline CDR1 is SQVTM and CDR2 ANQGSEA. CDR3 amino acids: CSSYQETQYF. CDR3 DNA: TGCAGCTCATACCAAGAGACCCAGTACTTC.

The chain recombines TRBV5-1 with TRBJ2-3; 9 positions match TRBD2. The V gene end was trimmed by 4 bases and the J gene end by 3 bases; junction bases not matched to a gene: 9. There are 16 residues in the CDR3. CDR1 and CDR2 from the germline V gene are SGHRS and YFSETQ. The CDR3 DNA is TGCGCCAGCAGCCCCGGGACTAGCTACGGGACAGATACGCAGTATTTT. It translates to CASSPGTSYGTDTQYF.

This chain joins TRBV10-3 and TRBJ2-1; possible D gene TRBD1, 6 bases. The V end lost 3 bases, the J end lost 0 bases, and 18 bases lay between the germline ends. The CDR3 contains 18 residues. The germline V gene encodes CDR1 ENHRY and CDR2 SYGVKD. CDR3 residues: CAISDPPRGRGSYNEQFF. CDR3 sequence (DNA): TGTGCCATCAGTGATCCCCCCCGGGGCAGGGGCTCCTACAATGAGCAGTTCTTC.

The CDR3: CASRAYGRRNTDTQYF. DNA for the CDR3: TGTGCCAGCAGGGCTTACGGGAGGCGTAACACAGATACGCAGTATTTT. The chain uses TRBV11-2 and TRBJ2-3; 7 bases are a match to TRBD2. J gave up 2 bases and V 6 bases, and 11 bases lay outside the gene matches. The CDR3 extends over 16 amino acids. CDR1 SGHAT and CDR2 FQNNGV come from the germline V gene.

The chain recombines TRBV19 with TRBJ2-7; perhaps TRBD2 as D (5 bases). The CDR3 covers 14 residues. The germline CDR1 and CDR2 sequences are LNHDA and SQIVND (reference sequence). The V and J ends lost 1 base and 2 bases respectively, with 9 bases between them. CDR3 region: CASSIVAAAYEQYF. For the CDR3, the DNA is TGTGCCAGTAGTATAGTCGCAGCGGCCTACGAGCAGTACTTC.

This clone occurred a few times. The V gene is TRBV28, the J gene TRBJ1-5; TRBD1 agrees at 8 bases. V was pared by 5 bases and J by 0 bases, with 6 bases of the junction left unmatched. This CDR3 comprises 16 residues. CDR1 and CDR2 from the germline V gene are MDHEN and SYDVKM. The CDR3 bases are TGTGCCAGCAGTGACCCGGGACAGGATAGCAATCAGCCCCAGCATTTT. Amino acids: CASSDPGQDSNQPQHF.

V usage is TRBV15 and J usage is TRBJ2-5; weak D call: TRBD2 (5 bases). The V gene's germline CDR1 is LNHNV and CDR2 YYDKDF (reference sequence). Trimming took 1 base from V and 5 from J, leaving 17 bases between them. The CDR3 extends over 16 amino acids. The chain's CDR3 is CATSRGGVRLLETQYF. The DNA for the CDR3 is TGTGCCACCAGCAGAGGGGGAGTACGTCTCTTGGAGACCCAGTACTTC. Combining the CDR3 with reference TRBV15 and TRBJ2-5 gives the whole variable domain DAMVIQNPRYQVTQFGKPVTLSCSQTLNHNVMYWYQQKSSQAPKLLFHYYDKDFNNEADTPDNFQSRRPNTSFCFLDIRSPGLGDTAMYLCATSRGGVRLLETQYFGPGTRLLVL.

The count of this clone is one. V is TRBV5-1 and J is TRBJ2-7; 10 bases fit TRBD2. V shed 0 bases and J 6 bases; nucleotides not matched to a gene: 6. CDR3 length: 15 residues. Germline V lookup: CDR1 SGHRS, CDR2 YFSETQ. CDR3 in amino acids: CASSLAPSGSGEQYF. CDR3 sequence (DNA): TGCGCCAGCAGCTTGGCCCCTAGCGGGAGTGGCGAGCAGTACTTC.

This CDR3 reads CASSSLGQGRYTEAFF. For the CDR3, the DNA is TGTGCCAGCAGCTCCCTAGGACAGGGGAGGTACACTGAAGCTTTCTTT. V is TRBV5-6 and J is TRBJ1-1; 9 nucleotides agree with TRBD1. Germline values: CDR1 SGHDT, CDR2 YYEEEE. V was clipped by 3 bases and J by 3 bases; unmatched bases: 9. CDR3 length: 16 residues.

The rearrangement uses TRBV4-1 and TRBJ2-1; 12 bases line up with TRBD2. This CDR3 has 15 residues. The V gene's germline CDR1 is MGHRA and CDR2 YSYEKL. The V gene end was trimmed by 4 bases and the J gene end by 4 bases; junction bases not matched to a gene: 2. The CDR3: CASSRGLAGYNEQFF. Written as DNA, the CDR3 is TGCGCCAGCAGCCGGGGACTAGCGGGTTACAATGAGCAGTTCTTC.

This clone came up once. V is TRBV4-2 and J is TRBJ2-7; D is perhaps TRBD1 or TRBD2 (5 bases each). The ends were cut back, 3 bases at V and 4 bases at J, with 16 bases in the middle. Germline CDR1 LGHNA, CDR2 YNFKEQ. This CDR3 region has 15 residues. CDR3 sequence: CASSHTRSGSYEQYF. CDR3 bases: TGTGCCAGCAGCCACACCAGGTCAGGGAGTTACGAGCAGTACTTC.

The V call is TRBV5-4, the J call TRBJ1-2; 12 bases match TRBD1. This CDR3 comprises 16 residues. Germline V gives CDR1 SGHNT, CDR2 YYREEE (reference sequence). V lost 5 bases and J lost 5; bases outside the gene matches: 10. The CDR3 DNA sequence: TGTGCCAGCAGGGCCTCGGGACAGGGGGCCGGGTATGGCTACACCTTC. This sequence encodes CASRASGQGAGYGYTF.

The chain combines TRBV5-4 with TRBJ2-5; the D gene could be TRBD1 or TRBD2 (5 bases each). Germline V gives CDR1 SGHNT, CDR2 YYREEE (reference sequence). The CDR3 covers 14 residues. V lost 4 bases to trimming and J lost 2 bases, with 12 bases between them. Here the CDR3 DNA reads TGTGCCAGCAGCACTGGGACGTTTCAAGAGACCCAGTACTTC. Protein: CASSTGTFQETQYF. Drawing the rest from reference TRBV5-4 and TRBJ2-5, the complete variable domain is ETGVTQSPTHLIKTRGQQVTLRCSSQSGHNTVSWYQQALGQGPQFIFQYYREEENGRGNFPPRFSGLQFPNYSSELNVNALELDDSALYLCASSTGTFQETQYFGPGTRLLVL.

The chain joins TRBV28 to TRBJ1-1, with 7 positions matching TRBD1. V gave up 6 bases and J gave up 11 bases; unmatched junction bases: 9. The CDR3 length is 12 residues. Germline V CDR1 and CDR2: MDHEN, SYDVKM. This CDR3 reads CASRQTGDGAFF. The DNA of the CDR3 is TGTGCCAGCAGACAAACAGGGGACGGGGCTTTCTTT.

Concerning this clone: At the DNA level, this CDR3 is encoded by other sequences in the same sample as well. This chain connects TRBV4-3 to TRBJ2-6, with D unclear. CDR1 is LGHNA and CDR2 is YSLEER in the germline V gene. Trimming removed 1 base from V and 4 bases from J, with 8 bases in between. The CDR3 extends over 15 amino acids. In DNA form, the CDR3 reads TGCGCCAGCAGCCAAGGAAGGGCCGGGGCCAACGTCCTGACTTTC. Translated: CASSQGRAGANVLTF.

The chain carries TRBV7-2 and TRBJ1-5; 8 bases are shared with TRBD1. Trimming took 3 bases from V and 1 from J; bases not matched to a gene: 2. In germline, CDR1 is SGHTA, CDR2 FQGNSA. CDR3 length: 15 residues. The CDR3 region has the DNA TGTGCCAGCAGCTTCGACAGGGGAAGCAATCAGCCCCAGCATTTT. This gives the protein CASSFDRGSNQPQHF.

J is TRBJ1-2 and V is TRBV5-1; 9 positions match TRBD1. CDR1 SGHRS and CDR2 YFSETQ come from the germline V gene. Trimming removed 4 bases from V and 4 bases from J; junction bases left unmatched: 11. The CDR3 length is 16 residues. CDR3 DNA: TGCGCCAGCAGCCCAAGGACTGGACAGGGGATCTATGGCTACACCTTC. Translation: CASSPRTGQGIYGYTF.

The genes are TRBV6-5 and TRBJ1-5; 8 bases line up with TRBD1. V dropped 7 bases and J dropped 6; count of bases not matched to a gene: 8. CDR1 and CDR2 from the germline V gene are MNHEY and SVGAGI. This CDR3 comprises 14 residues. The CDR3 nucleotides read TGTGCCAGCACAAAAGGACAGGGCGCTCAGCCCCAGCATTTT. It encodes CASTKGQGAQPQHF.

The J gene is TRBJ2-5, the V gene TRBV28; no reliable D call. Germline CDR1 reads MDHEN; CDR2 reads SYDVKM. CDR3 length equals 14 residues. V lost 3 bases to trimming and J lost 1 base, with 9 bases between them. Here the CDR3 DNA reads TGTGCCAGCAGTTTCTGGGCAGCCCAAGAGACCCAGTACTTC. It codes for CASSFWAAQETQYF.

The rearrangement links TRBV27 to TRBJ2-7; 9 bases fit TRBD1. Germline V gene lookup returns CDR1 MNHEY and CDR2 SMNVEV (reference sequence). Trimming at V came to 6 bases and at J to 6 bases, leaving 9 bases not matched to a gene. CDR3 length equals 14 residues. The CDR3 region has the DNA TGTGCCAGCAGGCCAAGGGGACAGGGAGTCGAGCAGTACTTC. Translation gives CASRPRGQGVEQYF.

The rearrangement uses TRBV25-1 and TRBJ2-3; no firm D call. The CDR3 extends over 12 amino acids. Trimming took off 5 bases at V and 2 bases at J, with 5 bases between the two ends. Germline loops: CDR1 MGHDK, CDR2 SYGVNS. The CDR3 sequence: CASSLLTDTQYF. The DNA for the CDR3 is TGTGCCAGCAGTCTCCTCACAGATACGCAGTATTTT.

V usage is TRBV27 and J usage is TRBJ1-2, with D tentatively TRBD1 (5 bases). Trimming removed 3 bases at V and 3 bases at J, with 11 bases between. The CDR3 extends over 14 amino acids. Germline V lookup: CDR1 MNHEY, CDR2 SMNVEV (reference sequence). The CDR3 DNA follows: TGTGCCAGCAGTTTCAGGGCCGGGGACTATGGCTACACCTTC. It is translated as CASSFRAGDYGYTF.

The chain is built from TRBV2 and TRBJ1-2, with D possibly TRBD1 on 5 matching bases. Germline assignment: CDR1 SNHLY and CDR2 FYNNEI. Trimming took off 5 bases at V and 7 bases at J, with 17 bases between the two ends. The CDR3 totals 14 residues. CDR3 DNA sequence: TGTGCCAGCAGTCCATTCCAGGGAGAATTTGGCTACACCTTC. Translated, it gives CASSPFQGEFGYTF.

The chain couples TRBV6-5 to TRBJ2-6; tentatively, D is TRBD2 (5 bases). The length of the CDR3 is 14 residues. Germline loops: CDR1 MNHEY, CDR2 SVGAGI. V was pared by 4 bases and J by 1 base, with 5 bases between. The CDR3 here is CASSSGSGANVLTF. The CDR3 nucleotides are TGTGCCAGCAGTTCGGGGTCTGGGGCCAACGTCCTGACTTTC.

The CDR3 here is CASSTGLGETQYF. The CDR3 DNA sequence: TGCGCCAGCAGCACGGGCCTGGGGGAGACCCAGTACTTC. The chain combines TRBV5-1 with TRBJ2-5; no firm D call. V lost 4 bases and J lost 5, with 12 bases in between. Germline loops: CDR1 SGHRS, CDR2 YFSETQ. The CDR3 is 13 residues long.

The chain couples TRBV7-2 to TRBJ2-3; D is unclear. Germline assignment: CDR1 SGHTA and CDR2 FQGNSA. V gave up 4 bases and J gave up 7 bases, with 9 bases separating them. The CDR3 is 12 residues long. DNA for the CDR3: TGTGCCAGCAGCTCCGTAAGGTATACGCAGTATTTT. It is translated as CASSSVRYTQYF.

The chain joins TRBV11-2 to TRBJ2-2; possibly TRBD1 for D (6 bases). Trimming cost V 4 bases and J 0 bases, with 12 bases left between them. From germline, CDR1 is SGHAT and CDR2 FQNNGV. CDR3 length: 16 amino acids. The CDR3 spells CASSSLGHPNTGELFF. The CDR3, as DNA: TGTGCCAGCAGCTCATTGGGACATCCGAACACCGGGGAGCTGTTTTTT.

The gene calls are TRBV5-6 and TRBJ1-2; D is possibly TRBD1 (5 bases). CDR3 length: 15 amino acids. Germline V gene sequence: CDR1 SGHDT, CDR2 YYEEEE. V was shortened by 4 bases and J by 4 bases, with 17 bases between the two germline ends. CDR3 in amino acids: CASSRGGRGVYGYTF. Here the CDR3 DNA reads TGTGCCAGCAGCCGCGGGGGGAGGGGTGTCTATGGCTACACCTTC.

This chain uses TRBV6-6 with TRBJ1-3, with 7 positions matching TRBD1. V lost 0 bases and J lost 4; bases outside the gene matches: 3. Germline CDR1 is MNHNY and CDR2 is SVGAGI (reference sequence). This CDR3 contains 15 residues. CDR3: CASSYSTGAGNTIYF. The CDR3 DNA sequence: TGTGCCAGCAGTTACTCTACAGGGGCGGGAAACACCATATATTTT.

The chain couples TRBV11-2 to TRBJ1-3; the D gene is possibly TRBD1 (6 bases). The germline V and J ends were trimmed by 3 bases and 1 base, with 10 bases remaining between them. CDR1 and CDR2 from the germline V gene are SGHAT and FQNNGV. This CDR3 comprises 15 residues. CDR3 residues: CASSFQTGSGNTIYF. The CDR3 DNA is TGTGCCAGCAGCTTCCAAACAGGGTCTGGAAACACCATATATTTT.